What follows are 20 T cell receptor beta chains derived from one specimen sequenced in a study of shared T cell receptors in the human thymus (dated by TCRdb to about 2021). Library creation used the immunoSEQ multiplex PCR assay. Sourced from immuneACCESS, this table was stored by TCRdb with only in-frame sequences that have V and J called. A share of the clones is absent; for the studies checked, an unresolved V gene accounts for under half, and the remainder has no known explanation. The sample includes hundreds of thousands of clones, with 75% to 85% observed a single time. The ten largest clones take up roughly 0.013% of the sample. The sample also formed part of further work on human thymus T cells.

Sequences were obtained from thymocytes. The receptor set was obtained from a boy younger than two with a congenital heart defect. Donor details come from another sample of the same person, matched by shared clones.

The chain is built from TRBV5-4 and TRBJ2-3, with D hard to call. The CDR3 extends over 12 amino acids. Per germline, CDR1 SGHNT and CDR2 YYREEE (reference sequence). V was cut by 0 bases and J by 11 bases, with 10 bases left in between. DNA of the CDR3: TGTGCCAGCAGCTTGGGCCAGAGAGGGCAGTATTTT. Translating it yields CASSLGQRGQYF.

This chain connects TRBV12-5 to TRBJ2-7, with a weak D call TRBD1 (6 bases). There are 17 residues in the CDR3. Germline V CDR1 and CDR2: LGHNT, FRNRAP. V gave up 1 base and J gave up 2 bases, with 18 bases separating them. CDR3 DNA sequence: TGTGCTAGTGGTTTGGATCCGTCGGACAGCGACACCTACGAGCAGTACTTC. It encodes CASGLDPSDSDTYEQYF.

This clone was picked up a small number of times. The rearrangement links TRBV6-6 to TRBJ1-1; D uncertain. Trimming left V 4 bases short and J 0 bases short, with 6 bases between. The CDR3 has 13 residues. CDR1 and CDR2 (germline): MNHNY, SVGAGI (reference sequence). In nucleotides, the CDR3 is TGTGCCAGCAGTTTCCTTATGAACACTGAAGCTTTCTTT. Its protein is CASSFLMNTEAFF.

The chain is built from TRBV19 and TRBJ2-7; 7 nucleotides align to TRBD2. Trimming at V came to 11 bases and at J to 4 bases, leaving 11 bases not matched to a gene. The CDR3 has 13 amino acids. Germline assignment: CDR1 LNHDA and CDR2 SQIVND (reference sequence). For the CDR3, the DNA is TGTGCCGGACGGACTAGTCTCCCGTACGAGCAGTACTTC. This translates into CAGRTSLPYEQYF. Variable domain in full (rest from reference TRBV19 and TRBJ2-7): DGGITQSPKYLFRKEGQNVTLSCEQNLNHDAMYWYRQDPGQGLRLIYYSQIVNDFQKGDIAEGYSVSREKKESFPLTVTSAQKNPTAFYLCAGRTSLPYEQYFGPGTRLTVT.

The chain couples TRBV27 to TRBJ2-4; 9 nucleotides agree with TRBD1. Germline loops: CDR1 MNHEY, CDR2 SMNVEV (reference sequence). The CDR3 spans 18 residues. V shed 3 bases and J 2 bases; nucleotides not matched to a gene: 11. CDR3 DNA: TGTGCCAGCAGTTTGTTGACAGGGGGAAATTGGACCAAAAACATTCAGTACTTC. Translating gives CASSLLTGGNWTKNIQYF.

The CDR3, as DNA: TGTGCCAGCAGGACCGGGACTAGCGGCCACAATGAGCAGTTCTTC. Encoded protein: CASRTGTSGHNEQFF. V gene TRBV28 combines with J gene TRBJ2-1; 11 positions agree with TRBD2. Trimming removed 6 bases from V and 5 bases from J; junction bases left unmatched: 6. The length of the CDR3 is 15 residues. Per the germline V gene, CDR1 is MDHEN and CDR2 is SYDVKM.

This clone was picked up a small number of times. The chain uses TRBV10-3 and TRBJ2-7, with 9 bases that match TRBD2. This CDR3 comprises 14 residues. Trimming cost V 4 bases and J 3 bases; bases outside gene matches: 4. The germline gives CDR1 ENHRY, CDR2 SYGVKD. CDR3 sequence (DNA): TGTGCCATCAGTGTGGTAGCGGGAGTCTACGAGCAGTACTTC. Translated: CAISVVAGVYEQYF.

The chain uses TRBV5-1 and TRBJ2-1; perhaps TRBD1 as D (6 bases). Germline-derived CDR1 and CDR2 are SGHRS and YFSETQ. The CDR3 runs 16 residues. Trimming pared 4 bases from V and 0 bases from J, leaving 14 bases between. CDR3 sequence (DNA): TGCGCCAGCAGCCCCCTGGGGGCCCCCTCCTACAATGAGCAGTTCTTC. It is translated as CASSPLGAPSYNEQFF.

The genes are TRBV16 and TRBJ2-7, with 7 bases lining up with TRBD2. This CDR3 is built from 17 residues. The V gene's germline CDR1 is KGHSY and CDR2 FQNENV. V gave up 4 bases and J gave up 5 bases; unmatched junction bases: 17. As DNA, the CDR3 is TGTGCCAGCAGCCCGCCCGGACTAGAGCCCAAAATCGACGAGCAGTACTTC. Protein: CASSPPGLEPKIDEQYF.

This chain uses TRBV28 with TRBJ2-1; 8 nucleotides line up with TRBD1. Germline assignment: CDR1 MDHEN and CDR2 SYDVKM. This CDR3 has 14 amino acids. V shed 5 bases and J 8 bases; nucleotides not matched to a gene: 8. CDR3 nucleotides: TGTGCCAGCAGTACAGGGGGTGACGTCGATGAGCAGTTCTTC. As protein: CASSTGGDVDEQFF.

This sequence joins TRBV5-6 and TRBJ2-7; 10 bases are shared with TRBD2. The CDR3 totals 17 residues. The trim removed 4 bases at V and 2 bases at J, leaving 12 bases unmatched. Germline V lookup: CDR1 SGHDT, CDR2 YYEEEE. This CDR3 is CASSDPSGGEDTYEQYF. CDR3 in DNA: TGTGCCAGCAGCGACCCCAGCGGGGGGGAGGACACCTACGAGCAGTACTTC.

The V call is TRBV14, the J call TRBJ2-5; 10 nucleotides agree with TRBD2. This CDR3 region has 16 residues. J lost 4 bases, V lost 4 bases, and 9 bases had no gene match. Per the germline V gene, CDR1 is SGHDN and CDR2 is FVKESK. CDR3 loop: CASSPRGRTSGETQYF. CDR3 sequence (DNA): TGTGCCAGCAGCCCGCGGGGGAGGACTAGCGGAGAGACCCAGTACTTC. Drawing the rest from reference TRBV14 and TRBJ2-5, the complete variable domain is EAGVTQFPSHSVIEKGQTVTLRCDPISGHDNLYWYRRVMGKEIKFLLHFVKESKQDESGMPNNRFLAERTGGTYSTLKVQPAELEDSGVYFCASSPRGRTSGETQYFGPGTRLLVL.

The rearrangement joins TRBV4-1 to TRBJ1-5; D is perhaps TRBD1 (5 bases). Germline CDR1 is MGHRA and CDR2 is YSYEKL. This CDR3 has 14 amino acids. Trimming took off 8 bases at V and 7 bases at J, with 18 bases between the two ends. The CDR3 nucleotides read TGCGCCAGCGGACAATGGATGCAGGGACAGCCCCAGCATTTT. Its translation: CASGQWMQGQPQHF.

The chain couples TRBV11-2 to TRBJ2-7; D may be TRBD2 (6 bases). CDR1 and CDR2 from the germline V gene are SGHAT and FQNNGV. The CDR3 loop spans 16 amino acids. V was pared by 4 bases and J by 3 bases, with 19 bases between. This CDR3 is CASSSARREHNYEQYF. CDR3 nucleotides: TGTGCCAGCAGCTCCGCGAGGAGGGAGCACAACTACGAGCAGTACTTC. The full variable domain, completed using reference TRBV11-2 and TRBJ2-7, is EAGVAQSPRYKIIEKRQSVAFWCNPISGHATLYWYQQILGQGPKLLIQFQNNGVVDDSQLPKDRFSAERLKGVDSTLKIQPAKLEDSAVYLCASSSARREHNYEQYFGPGTRLTVT.

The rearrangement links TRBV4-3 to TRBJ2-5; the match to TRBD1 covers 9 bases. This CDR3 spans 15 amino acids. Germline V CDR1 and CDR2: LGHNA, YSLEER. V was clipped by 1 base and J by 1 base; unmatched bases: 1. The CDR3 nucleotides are TGCGCCAGCAGCCAAGGGGACAGGGTCCAAGAGACCCAGTACTTC. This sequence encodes CASSQGDRVQETQYF.

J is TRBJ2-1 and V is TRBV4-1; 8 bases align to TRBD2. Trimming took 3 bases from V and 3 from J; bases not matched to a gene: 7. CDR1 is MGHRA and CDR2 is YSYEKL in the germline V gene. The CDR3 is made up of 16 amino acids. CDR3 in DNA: TGCGCCAGCAGCCAGGCACCGGGACTAGACTACAATGAGCAGTTCTTC. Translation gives CASSQAPGLDYNEQFF.

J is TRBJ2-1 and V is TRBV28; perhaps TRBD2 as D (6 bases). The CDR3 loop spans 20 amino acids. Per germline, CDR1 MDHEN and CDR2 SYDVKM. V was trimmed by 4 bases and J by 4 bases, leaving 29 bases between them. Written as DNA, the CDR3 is TGTGCCAGCAGTTCACAGCCCCCGCGGGACTCCTCTCGGGCTTACAATGAGCAGTTCTTC. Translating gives CASSSQPPRDSSRAYNEQFF.

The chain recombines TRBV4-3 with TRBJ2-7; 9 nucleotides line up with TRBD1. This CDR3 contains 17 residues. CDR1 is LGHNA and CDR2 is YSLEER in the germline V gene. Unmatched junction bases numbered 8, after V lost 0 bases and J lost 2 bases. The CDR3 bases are TGCGCCAGCAGCCAAGATGTCCGCCGGGACAGGGCCTACGAGCAGTACTTC. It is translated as CASSQDVRRDRAYEQYF.

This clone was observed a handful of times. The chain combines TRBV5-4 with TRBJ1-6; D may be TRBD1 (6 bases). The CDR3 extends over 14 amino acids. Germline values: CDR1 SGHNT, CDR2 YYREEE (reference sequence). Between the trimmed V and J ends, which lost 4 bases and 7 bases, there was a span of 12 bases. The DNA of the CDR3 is TGTGCCAGCAGCCCCCGGGACATCAATTCACCCCTCCACTTT. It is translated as CASSPRDINSPLHF.

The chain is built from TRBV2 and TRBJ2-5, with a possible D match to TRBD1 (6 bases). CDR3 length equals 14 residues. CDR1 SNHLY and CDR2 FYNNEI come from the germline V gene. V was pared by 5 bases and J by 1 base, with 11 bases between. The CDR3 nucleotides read TGTGCCAGCAGTTCGGACAGACTCCAAGAGACCCAGTACTTC. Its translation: CASSSDRLQETQYF. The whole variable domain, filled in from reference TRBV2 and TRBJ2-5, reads EPEVTQTPSHQVTQMGQEVILRCVPISNHLYFYWYRQILGQKVEFLVSFYNNEISEKSEIFDDQFSVERPDGSNFTLKIRSTKLEDSAMYFCASSSDRLQETQYFGPGTRLLVL.